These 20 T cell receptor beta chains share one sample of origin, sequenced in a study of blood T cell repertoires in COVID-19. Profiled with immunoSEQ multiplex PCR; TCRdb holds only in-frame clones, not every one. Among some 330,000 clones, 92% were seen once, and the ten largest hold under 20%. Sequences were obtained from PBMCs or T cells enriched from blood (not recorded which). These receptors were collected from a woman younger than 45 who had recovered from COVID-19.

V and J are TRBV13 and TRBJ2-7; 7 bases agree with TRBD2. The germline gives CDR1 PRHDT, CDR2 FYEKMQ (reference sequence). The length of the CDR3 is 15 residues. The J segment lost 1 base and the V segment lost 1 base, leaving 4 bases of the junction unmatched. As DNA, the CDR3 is TGTGCCAGCAGCTTAGCGAGCGGGATTTCCTACGAGCAGTACTTC. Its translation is CASSLASGISYEQYF.

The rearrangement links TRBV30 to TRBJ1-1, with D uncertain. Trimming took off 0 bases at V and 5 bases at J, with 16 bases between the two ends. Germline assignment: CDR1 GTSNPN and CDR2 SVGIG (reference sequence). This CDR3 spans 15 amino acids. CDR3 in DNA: TGTGCCTGGAGTGTATTCGGGGTTTCGGGGACTGAAGCTTTCTTT. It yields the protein CAWSVFGVSGTEAFF.

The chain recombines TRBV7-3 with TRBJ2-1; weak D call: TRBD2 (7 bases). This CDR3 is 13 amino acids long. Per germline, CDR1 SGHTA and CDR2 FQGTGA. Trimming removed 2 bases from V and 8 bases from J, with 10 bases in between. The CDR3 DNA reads TGTGCCAGCAGCTTAGGGGGGGCCCATGAGCAGTTCTTC. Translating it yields CASSLGGAHEQFF.

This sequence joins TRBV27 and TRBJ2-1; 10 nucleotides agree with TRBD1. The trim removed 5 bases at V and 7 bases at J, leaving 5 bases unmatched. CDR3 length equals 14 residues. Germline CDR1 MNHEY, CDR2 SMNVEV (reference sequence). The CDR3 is CASSPGQGKNEQFF. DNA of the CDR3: TGTGCCAGCAGTCCGGGACAGGGGAAGAATGAGCAGTTCTTC.

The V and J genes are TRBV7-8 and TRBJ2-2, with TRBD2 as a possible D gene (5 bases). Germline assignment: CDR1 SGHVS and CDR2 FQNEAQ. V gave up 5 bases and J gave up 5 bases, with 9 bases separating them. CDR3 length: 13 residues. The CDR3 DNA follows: TGTGCCAGCAGCCTAAGGAGGACCGGGGAGCTGTTTTTT. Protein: CASSLRRTGELFF.

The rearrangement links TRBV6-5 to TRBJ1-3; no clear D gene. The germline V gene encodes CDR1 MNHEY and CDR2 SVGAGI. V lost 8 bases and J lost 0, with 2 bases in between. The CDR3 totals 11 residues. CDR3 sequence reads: CASLSGNTIYF. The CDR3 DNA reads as TGTGCCAGCCTCTCTGGAAACACCATATATTTT.

In nucleotides, the CDR3 is TGTGCCACCAGCAGAGGTGGACAGTCCCTAGTCTCTGGAAACACCATATATTTT. This sequence encodes CATSRGGQSLVSGNTIYF. V usage is TRBV15 and J usage is TRBJ1-3; D is possibly TRBD1 (6 bases). CDR1 LNHNV and CDR2 YYDKDF come from the germline V gene (reference sequence). This CDR3 spans 18 amino acids. Trimming pared 1 base from V and 0 bases from J, leaving 16 bases between. Full variable domain (outside the CDR3, taken from reference TRBV15 and TRBJ1-3): DAMVIQNPRYQVTQFGKPVTLSCSQTLNHNVMYWYQQKSSQAPKLLFHYYDKDFNNEADTPDNFQSRRPNTSFCFLDIRSPGLGDTAMYLCATSRGGQSLVSGNTIYFGEGSWLTVV.

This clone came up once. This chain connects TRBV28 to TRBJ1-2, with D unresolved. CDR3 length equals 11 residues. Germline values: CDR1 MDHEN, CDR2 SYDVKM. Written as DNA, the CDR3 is TGTGCGACAAGGCGAATCTATGGCTACACCTTC. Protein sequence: CATRRIYGYTF.

CDR3 nucleotides: TGTGCCAGCAGCCTCCGATGGCTAGCGGGAGTGGGCACAGATACGCAGTATTTT. As protein: CASSLRWLAGVGTDTQYF. This chain links TRBV7-2 with TRBJ2-3, with 10 bases fitting TRBD2. CDR3 length: 18 residues. CDR1 SGHTA and CDR2 FQGNSA come from the germline V gene. The J segment lost 1 base and the V segment lost 5 bases, leaving 12 bases of the junction unmatched.

This CDR3 reads CATSKGLAGRREQYF. CDR3 sequence (DNA): TGTGCCACCAGTAAGGGGCTGGCAGGGCGGCGCGAGCAGTACTTC. The chain recombines TRBV15 with TRBJ2-7; a weak D match, TRBD1 (5 bases). V lost 6 bases and J lost 6, with 21 bases in between. CDR1 is LNHNV, CDR2 YYDKDF, per germline (reference sequence). The length of the CDR3 is 15 residues.

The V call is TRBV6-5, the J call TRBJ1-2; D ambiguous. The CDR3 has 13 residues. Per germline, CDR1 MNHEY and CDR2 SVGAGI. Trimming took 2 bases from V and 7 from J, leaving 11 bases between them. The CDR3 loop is CASSYTSGVGYTF. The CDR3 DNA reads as TGTGCCAGCAGTTACACTTCCGGGGTTGGCTACACCTTC.

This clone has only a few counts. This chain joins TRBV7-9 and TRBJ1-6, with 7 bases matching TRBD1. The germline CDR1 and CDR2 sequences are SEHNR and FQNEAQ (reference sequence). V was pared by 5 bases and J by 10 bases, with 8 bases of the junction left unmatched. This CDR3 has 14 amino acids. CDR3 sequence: CASSPEGGRSPLHF. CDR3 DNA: TGTGCCAGCAGCCCAGAAGGGGGCAGATCACCCCTCCACTTT.

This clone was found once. The CDR3 reads CASSYSPGTGLGYTF. As DNA, the CDR3 is TGTGCCAGCAGTTACTCGCCCGGGACAGGGCTTGGCTACACCTTC. The chain combines TRBV6-5 with TRBJ1-2; 9 bases are shared with TRBD1. The CDR3 extends over 15 amino acids. V dropped 0 bases and J dropped 7; count of bases not matched to a gene: 6. CDR1 and CDR2 from the germline V gene are MNHEY and SVGAGI.

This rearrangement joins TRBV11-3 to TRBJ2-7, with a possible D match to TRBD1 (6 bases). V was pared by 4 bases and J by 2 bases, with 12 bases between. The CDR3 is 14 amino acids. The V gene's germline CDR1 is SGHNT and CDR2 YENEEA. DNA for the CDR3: TGTGCCAGCAGCTGGAGGACAGAAGCCTACGAGCAGTACTTC. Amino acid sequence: CASSWRTEAYEQYF. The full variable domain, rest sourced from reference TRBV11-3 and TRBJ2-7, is EAGVVQSPRYKIIEKKQPVAFWCNPISGHNTLYWYLQNLGQGPELLIRYENEEAVDDSQLPKDRFSAERLKGVDSTLKIQPAELGDSAVYLCASSWRTEAYEQYFGPGTRLTVT.

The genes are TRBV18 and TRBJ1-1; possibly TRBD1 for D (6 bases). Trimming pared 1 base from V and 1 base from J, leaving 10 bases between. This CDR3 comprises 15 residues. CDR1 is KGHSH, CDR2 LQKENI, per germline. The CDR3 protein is CASSPLGAGNTEAFF. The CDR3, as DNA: TGTGCCAGCTCACCACTGGGGGCTGGGAACACTGAAGCTTTCTTT.

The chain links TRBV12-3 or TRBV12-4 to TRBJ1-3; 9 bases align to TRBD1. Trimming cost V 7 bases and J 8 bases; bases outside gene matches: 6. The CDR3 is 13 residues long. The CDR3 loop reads CASKPQGAYTIYF. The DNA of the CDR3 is TGTGCCAGCAAACCACAGGGGGCCTACACCATATATTTT.

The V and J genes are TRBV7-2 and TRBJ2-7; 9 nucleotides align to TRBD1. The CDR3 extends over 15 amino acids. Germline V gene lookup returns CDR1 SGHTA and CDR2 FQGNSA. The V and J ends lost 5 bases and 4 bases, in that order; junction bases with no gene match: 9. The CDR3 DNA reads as TGTGCCAGCAGCAGACGGGACAGGGCTAAATACGAGCAGTACTTC. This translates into CASSRRDRAKYEQYF.

CDR3 region: CASKGGPHQASGNYEQYF. CDR3 DNA sequence: TGTGCCAGCAAAGGAGGCCCCCACCAGGCTAGCGGGAATTACGAGCAGTACTTC. The chain carries TRBV28 and TRBJ2-7; 9 bases agree with TRBD2. CDR3 length: 18 amino acids. Germline-derived CDR1 and CDR2 are MDHEN and SYDVKM. V was clipped by 7 bases and J by 4 bases; unmatched bases: 20.

CDR3 sequence (DNA): TGTGCCAGTAGGGAAACAACTACAAGGTTTGATGAGCAGTTCTTC. As protein: CASRETTTRFDEQFF. This chain joins TRBV19 and TRBJ2-1; D not resolved. Per the germline V gene, CDR1 is LNHDA and CDR2 is SQIVND (reference sequence). The CDR3 is 15 residues long. V was shortened by 6 bases and J by 8 bases, with 20 bases between the two germline ends.

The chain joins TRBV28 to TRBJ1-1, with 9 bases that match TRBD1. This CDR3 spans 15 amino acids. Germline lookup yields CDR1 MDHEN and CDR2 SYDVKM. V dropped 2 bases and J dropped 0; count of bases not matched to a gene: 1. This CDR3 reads CASSLRTGVNTEAFF. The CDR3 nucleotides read TGTGCCAGCAGTTTACGGACAGGGGTGAACACTGAAGCTTTCTTT. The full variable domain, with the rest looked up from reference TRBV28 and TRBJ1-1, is DVKVTQSSRYLVKRTGEKVFLECVQDMDHENMFWYRQDPGLGLRLIYFSYDVKMKEKGDIPEGYSVSREKKERFSLILESASTNQTSMYLCASSLRTGVNTEAFFGQGTRLTVV.